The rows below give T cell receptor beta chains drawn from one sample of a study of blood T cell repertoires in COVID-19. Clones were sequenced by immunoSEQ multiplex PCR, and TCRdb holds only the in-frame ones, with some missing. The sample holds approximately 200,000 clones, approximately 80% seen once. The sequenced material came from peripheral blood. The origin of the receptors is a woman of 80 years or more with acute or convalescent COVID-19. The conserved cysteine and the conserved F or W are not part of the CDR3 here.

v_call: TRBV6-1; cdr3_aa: ASSEIAGSGANVLT
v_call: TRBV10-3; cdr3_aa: AISGGREETQY
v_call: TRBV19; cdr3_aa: ASSRGQGLDGYT
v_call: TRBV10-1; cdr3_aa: ASSKTSGGNIQY
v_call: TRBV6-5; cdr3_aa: ASRGPPYEQY
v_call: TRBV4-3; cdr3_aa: ASSQDMTGGPTGELF
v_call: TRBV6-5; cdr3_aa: ASSSAGTGDV
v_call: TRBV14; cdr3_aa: ASSLGYYEQY
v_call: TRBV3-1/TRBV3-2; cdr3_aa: ASSQDRASGRNEQF
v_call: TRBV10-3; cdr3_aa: AISGAGGRLHEQY
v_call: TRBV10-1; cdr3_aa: ASSDEGTEKTEAF
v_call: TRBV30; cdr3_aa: AWQDSHNSPLH
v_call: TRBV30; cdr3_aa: AWSGAFADTQY
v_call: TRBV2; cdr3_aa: ASKRGLGVDNEQF
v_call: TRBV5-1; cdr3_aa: ASSPTGTVFEKLF
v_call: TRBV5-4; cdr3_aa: ASSPNEGGYT
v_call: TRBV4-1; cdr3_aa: ASSQDLAAGSGNSPLH
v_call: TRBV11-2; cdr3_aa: ASSPKLISGSSYNEQF
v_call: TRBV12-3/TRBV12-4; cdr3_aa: ASVRGPYEQY
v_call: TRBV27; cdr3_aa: ASSRTRTGGTDTQY